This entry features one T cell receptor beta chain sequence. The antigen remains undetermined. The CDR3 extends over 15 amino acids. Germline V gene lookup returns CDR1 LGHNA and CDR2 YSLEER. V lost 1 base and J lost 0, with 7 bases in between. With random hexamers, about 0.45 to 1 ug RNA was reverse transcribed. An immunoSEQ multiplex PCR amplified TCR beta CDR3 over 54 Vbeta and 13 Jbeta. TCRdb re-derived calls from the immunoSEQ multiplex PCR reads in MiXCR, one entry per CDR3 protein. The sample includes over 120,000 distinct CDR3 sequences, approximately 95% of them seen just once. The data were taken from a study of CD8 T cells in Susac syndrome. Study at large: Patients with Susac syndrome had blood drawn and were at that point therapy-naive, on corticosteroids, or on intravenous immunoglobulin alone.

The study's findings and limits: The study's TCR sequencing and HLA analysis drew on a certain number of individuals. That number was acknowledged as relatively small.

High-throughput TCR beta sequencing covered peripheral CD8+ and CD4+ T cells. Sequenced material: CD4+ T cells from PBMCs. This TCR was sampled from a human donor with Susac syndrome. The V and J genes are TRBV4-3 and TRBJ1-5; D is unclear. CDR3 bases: TGCGCCAGCAGCCAAGCGACCGATAGCAATCAGCCCCAGCATTTT. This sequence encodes CASSQATDSNQPQHF.